The entry that follows covers one T cell receptor beta chain sequence. Its cognate antigen is unknown. The sample originates from a study of T cell responses to AZD1222 COVID-19 vaccine. In germline, CDR1 is SGHTA, CDR2 FQGNSA. V lost 2 bases, J lost 4 bases, and 9 bases lay in between. The length of the CDR3 is 15 residues. Repertoires were generated with immunoSEQ multiplex PCR, while TCRdb's copy carries only in-frame clones and drops some. Among about 100,000 clones, approximately 90% were seen once, and the ten largest hold about 15%. The study's findings and limits: The study found vaccine-associated CD4 TCRs spanning spike, dominant at 160-218 and 743-854. After the peak T cell response, and only then, were repertoires sampled. Clonal diversity was possibly underestimated, and white British individuals and females predominated among donors.

This receptor was obtained from an adult in good health. The J gene is TRBJ1-6, the V gene TRBV7-2; D is possibly TRBD1 (5 bases). The source material was peripheral blood, sampled on day 0 of AZD1222 vaccination. CDR3 loop: CASSLQGVYNSPLHF. The CDR3 DNA follows: TGTGCCAGCAGCTTACAGGGAGTGTATAATTCACCCCTCCACTTT.